This record looks at one T cell receptor (beta chain) sequence and its context. Its specificity is not known. Other nucleotide sequences in the sample specify the same CDR3. The data belong to a study of shared clonotypes between healthy human individuals. In the study overall: For every donor, three CD4 naive, three CD4 memory, two CD8 naive and one CD8 memory plates were used.

CD8 cells classed as naive were CD45RO-negative and positively selected for CCR7, excluding terminally differentiated effector memory CD45RA+ cells. TCRdb's table, derived via immunoSEQ multiplex PCR, lists solely in-frame clones and lacks some. The sample shows approximately 740,000 clones, nearly 95% of them seen only once. CDR3 length: 11 amino acids. CDR1 and CDR2 from the germline V gene are SNHLY and FYNNEI. Trimming removed 6 bases from V and 2 bases from J, with 5 bases in between. The study, taken as a whole, reports: Researchers sampled blood only, noting tissue repertoires likely differ.

This sequence joins TRBV2 and TRBJ2-7; no firm D call. This sequence originates from a young man in good health. Sequencing input: naive CD8+ T cells sorted from blood. The CDR3 here is CASSVTYEQYF. In DNA form, the CDR3 reads TGTGCCAGCAGCGTAACCTACGAGCAGTACTTC.